This TCR beta chain emerged from a study of response to subunit inactivated influenza vaccine (dated by TCRdb to between 2017 and 2018). Looking at the study overall: To follow how T cells responded to a trivalent subunit inactivated influenza vaccine, the researchers relied on deep quantitative profiling of the T cell receptor repertoire. The paper's findings and limits, for the study overall: The authors proposed that each seasonal influenza vaccination may bring in only a limited number of new T cells.

In its sample, this clonotype was seen many times. The antigen it binds to is not known. Base quality data are lacking; no much larger clone is found one base away. Germline trimming amounts to 5 bases on V and 7 bases on J, with 8 as the count of junction bases outside the gene matches. As encoded in the germline V gene, CDR1 is MNHEY while CDR2 is SVGEGT. The cysteine opens and the phenylalanine closes a CDR3 of 17 amino acids. The entry retains the CDR3 DNA only, 51 bases that are in frame from base 1. Library generation was performed with RT-PCR. TCRdb shows the sequencer as Illumina HiSeq 2500. TCRdb cleaned the public reads at Q25 with fastp, built clones with MiXCR and kept in-frame beta chains. CDR3 protein duplicates are merged, each entry listing the most common genes and DNA. Present in this sample are just under 550,000 distinct CDR3 sequences, under 30% of which were seen just once. The top ten hold approximately 3% of the sample.

The sample was also linked to a second study, of T cells expressing NK-cell markers. Per the second study: The TCR beta cDNA libraries were made using 5'RACE template switching, a step that added both a universal primer site and unique molecular identifiers. In sorted CD3+CD56+NKG2C+, CD3+CD56+NKG2C- and CD3+CD56-NKG2C+ T-cell subsets from 7 or 8 donors, TCR beta-chain repertoires were profiled. Among the eight sequenced donors, only one was HCMV-seronegative, while the other seven were HCMV-seropositive. In several experiments an anti-gammadeltaTCR antibody was added to restrict sorting to alphabetaTCR-expressing T cells. In six donors, the dominant CD3+CD56+NKG2C+ clonotypes ranked among the top 10 CD8+ clonotypes, making up roughly 1.0-7.0% of CD8+ T cells. Those dominant clonotypes were again the most abundant among CD3+CD56-NKG2C+ cells in a handful of donors, at about 25-60.1%. Whether the expanded NKG2C-expressing T cell clones were specific for HCMV antigens was left unclear. The study sequenced eight donors, all healthy volunteers chosen at random: three men and five women. A commercial ELISA kit detecting HCMV-specific IgG in serum was used to determine HCMV serostatus. Ficoll density gradient centrifugation was used to isolate peripheral blood mononuclear cells from blood. Using Miltenyi isolation kits, CD4+ and CD8+ T cells were isolated from PBMC through magnetic immunoseparation. Synthesis of cDNA was primed from the TCR beta constant segment and was followed by two consecutive PCR amplification steps. Sequencing of the libraries produced 2 x 150 bp reads on Illumina HiSeq 2000/2500, MiSeq or NextSeq. Reads were demultiplexed and grouped by UMI with MIGEC, and clonotypes were assembled and quantified with MiTCR. Only TCR cDNA sequences supported by at least two reads were kept to exclude erroneous sequences. The tcR package was used for downstream repertoire analysis, and clonotypes were matched between fractions using CDR3 nucleotide sequence together with V segment. VDJmatch was used to annotate antigen specificity against VDJdb, with one amino acid substitution allowed in CDR3.

The rearrangement joined TRBV6-2 or TRBV6-3 to TRBJ2-2; 15 of the junction bases match TRBD2. This specimen was CD4+ T cells sorted from PBMCs, taken about 11 days after vaccination. The sequence was collected from a man between 50 and 59 years old who received an inactivated influenza vaccine. Donor details come from another sample of the same person, matched by shared clones. The DNA sequence is given as TGTGCCAGCAGTCCCGGGACTAGCGGGAGGCGCGGCGGGGAGCTGTTTTTT. This sequence encodes CASSPGTSGRRGGELFF.